This T cell receptor beta chain derives from a study of CD8+ T cells in alopecia areata. Findings of the study overall: Patients shared TCRs less clearly than mice did, possibly for HLA-related reasons. Lesional scalp, especially alopecia totalis/universalis, showed higher clonality than normal scalp.

In each case, RNA was isolated and then reverse transcribed into cDNA as the sequencing template. Method: immunoSEQ multiplex PCR; TCRdb's copy keeps in-frame clones and lacks some. The sample lists approximately 99,000 clones; around 59% were seen once. Sorting separated CD4+ and CD8+ T cells out of PBMCs. V lost 5 bases to trimming and J lost 5 bases, with 9 bases between them. Germline assignment: CDR1 SQVTM and CDR2 ANQGSEA. The CDR3 is made up of 11 amino acids. Points on this clone: Its antigen is unidentified.

The clonotype was recovered from a human donor in good health. V and J are TRBV29-1 and TRBJ1-1; D is unresolved. The specimen sequenced was CD8+ T cells sorted from blood. CDR3 sequence: CSVLEGTEAFF. The DNA for the CDR3 is TGCAGCGTTCTGGAGGGAACTGAAGCTTTCTTT.